This T cell receptor beta chain was captured by sequencing in a study of cytomegalovirus exposure and HLA in healthy donors. General study findings and limits: For most TCR beta V segments, an earlier analysis put the productive rate at about 87% or about 30% of the time. V- and J-gene trimming in TCR beta was tied to a missense DCLRE1C variant by an analysis performed later.

This PCR relied on a set of 60 Vbeta primers and 13 Jbeta primers. Data came from immunoSEQ multiplex PCR; TCRdb stores just in-frame clones and leaves some out. The sample consists of approximately 280,000 clones, 86% of them appearing once. This clone appeared once. Its antigen is not known. The junction differs from germline at one of its ends, possibly a read error. Healthy bone marrow donors made up the donor group. Germline V lookup: CDR1 SEHNR, CDR2 FQNEAQ (reference sequence). The length of the CDR3 is 14 residues. The chain carries TRBV7-9 and TRBJ2-7, with D possibly being TRBD1 (5 bases). The TCR was taken from a man between 35 and 55 years old in good health and CMV-seropositive. The sequenced sample consisted of PBMCs. The chain's CDR3 is CSSSFGQGSYEQYF. CDR3 DNA: TGTTCCAGCAGCTTCGGTCAGGGCTCCTACGAGCAGTACTTC.